This entry describes one TCR beta chain. The antigen remains undetermined. This CDR3 is 14 amino acids long. Germline V gives CDR1 SNHLY, CDR2 FYNNEI. The ends were cut back, 7 bases at V and 0 bases at J, with 7 bases in the middle. The data belong to a study of cytomegalovirus exposure and HLA in healthy donors. Findings and limits, study-wide: An ancestry cluster, one associated with Asian ancestry, reportedly showed fewer N-insertions than the approximately 670-donor mean in a later analysis.

This PCR relied on a set of 60 Vbeta primers and 13 Jbeta primers. Assay: immunoSEQ multiplex PCR; the TCRdb copy retains only in-frame clones and omits some. The data show around 64,000 clones, with around 78% seen just once and 7.8% held by the top ten. The sequence was obtained from a man younger than 30 in good health and CMV-seropositive. The chain recombines TRBV2 with TRBJ2-6; D gene uncertain. The sequencing input was PBMCs. This chain's CDR3 is CASMGTSGANVLTF. The CDR3 DNA is TGTGCCAGCATGGGCACCTCTGGGGCCAACGTCCTGACTTTC.